The rows below give T cell receptor beta chains drawn from one sample of a study of CD8+CD57+ T cells in acquired aplastic anemia. Each CDR3 protein is one row after TCRdb ran MiXCR on the reads. The table has more than 200,000 distinct CDR3 sequences, under 50% seen once. Sequenced sample: sorted CD4+, CD8+, or CD8+CD57+ T cells (not recorded which) from PBMCs. The source of these receptors is a human donor with aplastic anemia. Both conserved end residues are part of each CDR3. The D gene is left open where the match is weak. Clone size is not always given. Where it is, it says once, few, many or a class for expanded clones.

CDR3 protein	CDR3 DNA	D gene	clone size	V gene	J gene
CASSATPERGYEQYF	TGTGCCAGCAGCGCCACTCCCGAGCGGGGGTACGAGCAGTACTTC	TRBD2	few	TRBV7-2	TRBJ2-7
CASSRTGF	TGCGCCAGCAGCCGTACAGGGTTT	-	few	TRBV5-1	TRBJ2-2
CASSKLGTGGITEAFF	TGTGCCAGCAGTAAACTGGGGACAGGGGGCATCACTGAAGCTTTCTTT	TRBD1	few	TRBV6-1	TRBJ1-1
CASSLRETYEQYF	TGTGCCAGCAGCCTCCGGGAAACCTACGAGCAGTACTTC	-	-	TRBV7-9	TRBJ2-7
CASSVGGTGQPQHF	TGCGCCAGCAGCGTGGGGGGTACCGGTCAGCCCCAGCATTTT	-	many	TRBV5-1	TRBJ1-5
CASSDPRTGPSTDTQYF	TGTGCCAGCAGTGATCCGAGGACAGGGCCTAGCACAGATACGCAGTATTTT	TRBD1	many	TRBV25-1	TRBJ2-3
CASSGETAWNQPQHF	TGTGCCAGCAGTGGGGAGACAGCGTGGAATCAGCCCCAGCATTTT	-	many	TRBV6-1	TRBJ1-5
CSVEGGGEGQPQHF	TGCAGCGTTGAGGGAGGGGGCGAGGGTCAGCCCCAGCATTTT	TRBD1	few	TRBV29-1	TRBJ1-5
CASSVPAGGPGEQYF	TGTGCCAGCAGTGTCCCAGCGGGGGGGCCGGGCGAGCAGTACTTC	TRBD2	many	TRBV6-1	TRBJ2-7
CASRPFDRGRNSEAFF	TGTGCCAGCAGACCATTCGACAGGGGTCGAAATTCTGAAGCTTTCTTT	TRBD1	many	TRBV19	TRBJ1-1
CSVEGERGGTEAFF	TGCAGCGTTGAAGGGGAGAGGGGTGGCACTGAAGCTTTCTTT	-	many	TRBV29-1	TRBJ1-1
CASSFSVFANYGYTF	TGTGCCAGCAGCTTTTCGGTTTTTGCTAACTATGGCTACACCTTC	-	many	TRBV5-5	TRBJ1-2
CASSAGQGPYEQYF	TGTGCCAGCAGTGCGGGACAGGGTCCCTACGAGCAGTACTTC	TRBD1	-	TRBV7-9	TRBJ2-7
CASSFLNPGQNYGYTF	TGTGCCAGCAGCTTTCTAAACCCCGGACAGAACTATGGCTACACCTTC	-	-	TRBV5-4	TRBJ1-2
CASRLGRVRTDTQYF	TGTGCTTCCCGACTAGGGAGGGTGCGGACAGATACGCAGTATTTT	TRBD2	many	TRBV7-8	TRBJ2-3
CASSLEGDEQYF	TGTGCCAGCAGCTTGGAGGGGGACGAGCAGTACTTC	-	many	TRBV5-1	TRBJ2-7
CASSPWTGAEETQYF	TGTGCCAGCAGTCCCTGGACAGGGGCAGAAGAGACCCAGTACTTC	TRBD1	-	TRBV12-3/TRBV12-4	TRBJ2-5
CASSEGENTEAFF	TGTGCCAGCAGTGAGGGAGAGAACACTGAAGCTTTCTTT	-	many	TRBV25-1	TRBJ1-1
CATSREGGYNSPLHF	TGTGCCACCAGTCGCGAGGGTGGCTATAATTCACCCCTCCACTTT	-	-	TRBV15	TRBJ1-6
CASTGVAGELFF	TGTGCCAGCACGGGCGTCGCCGGGGAGCTGTTTTTT	-	many	TRBV2	TRBJ2-2
CASSQEWRGRGTEAFF	TGTGCCAGCAGCCAAGAGTGGAGGGGACGAGGCACTGAAGCTTTCTTT	-	-	TRBV4-2	TRBJ1-1
CASREPGRAWGYTF	TGTGCCAGCCGAGAGCCCGGCAGGGCGTGGGGCTACACCTTC	-	many	TRBV9	TRBJ1-2
CSATDRGSYNEQFF	TGCAGTGCCACGGACAGGGGATCCTACAATGAGCAGTTCTTC	TRBD1	once	TRBV20-1	TRBJ2-1
CASSFWTGETQYF	TGTGCCAGCAGCTTCTGGACGGGGGAGACCCAGTACTTC	-	many	TRBV7-2	TRBJ2-5
CASRGGTDNSPLHF	TGTGCCAGCAGGGGTGGGACAGATAATTCACCCCTCCACTTT	TRBD1	many	TRBV7-9	TRBJ1-6
CASSPRDRAFYNEQFF	TGTGCCAGCAGCCCTAGGGACAGGGCCTTTTACAATGAGCAGTTCTTC	TRBD1	many	TRBV7-8	TRBJ2-1
CASSVADDRAIETQYF	TGTGCCAGCAGCGTAGCCGATGACAGGGCGATAGAGACCCAGTACTTC	TRBD1	-	TRBV9	TRBJ2-5
CASHQAANTEAFF	TGTGCCAGCCATCAGGCTGCGAACACTGAAGCTTTCTTT	-	-	TRBV2	TRBJ1-1
CASSLNRAGGYTF	TGTGCCAGCAGCTTAAATCGGGCGGGCGGCTACACCTTC	-	many	TRBV13	TRBJ1-2
CASSLRLVGEYNEKLFF	TGTGCCAGCAGCTTACGATTGGTGGGAGAATATAATGAAAAACTGTTTTTT	-	-	TRBV7-8	TRBJ1-4
CASSLDPPGTGELFF	TGCGCCAGCAGCTTGGATCCCCCGGGCACCGGGGAGCTGTTTTTT	-	many	TRBV5-1	TRBJ2-2
CSASPRGGLNTGELFF	TGCAGTGCTAGTCCTCGAGGGGGGCTGAACACCGGGGAGCTGTTTTTT	-	many	TRBV20-1	TRBJ2-2
CSRTHGQGHEQFF	TGCAGCCGGACACATGGGCAAGGGCATGAGCAGTTCTTC	-	few	TRBV29-1	TRBJ2-1
CASNFDRDNEQFF	TGCGCCAGCAACTTCGACAGGGACAATGAGCAGTTCTTC	TRBD1	many	TRBV5-1	TRBJ2-1
CASSLSEVNEKLFF	TGTGCCAGCAGCTTATCTGAAGTAAATGAAAAACTGTTTTTT	-	-	TRBV7-9	TRBJ1-4
CASTPAGGHHNEQFF	TGTGCCAGTACACCCGCGGGGGGACACCACAATGAGCAGTTCTTC	TRBD2	many	TRBV19	TRBJ2-1
CNVGGTYEQYF	TGCAACGTTGGCGGGACCTACGAGCAGTACTTC	-	-	TRBV29-1	TRBJ2-7
CASSSADGGTQYF	TGTGCCAGCAGCTCCGCGGACGGGGGTACGCAGTATTTT	-	many	TRBV7-3	TRBJ2-3
CASSIRLGQGAGETQYF	TGTGCCAGTAGTATCCGCCTGGGACAGGGGGCGGGGGAGACCCAGTACTTC	TRBD1	-	TRBV19	TRBJ2-5
CASSLGQYF	TGTGCCAGCTCCCTGGGCCAGTACTTC	-	few	TRBV12-3/TRBV12-4	TRBJ2-5
CASSLTSLGDMSF	TGTGCCAGCTCACTAACATCTTTAGGGGACATGTCTTTT	-	few	TRBV18	TRBJ1-6
CASSKDSAGTQYF	TGCGCCAGCAGTAAGGACAGTGCCGGGACCCAGTACTTC	-	many	TRBV10-1	TRBJ2-5